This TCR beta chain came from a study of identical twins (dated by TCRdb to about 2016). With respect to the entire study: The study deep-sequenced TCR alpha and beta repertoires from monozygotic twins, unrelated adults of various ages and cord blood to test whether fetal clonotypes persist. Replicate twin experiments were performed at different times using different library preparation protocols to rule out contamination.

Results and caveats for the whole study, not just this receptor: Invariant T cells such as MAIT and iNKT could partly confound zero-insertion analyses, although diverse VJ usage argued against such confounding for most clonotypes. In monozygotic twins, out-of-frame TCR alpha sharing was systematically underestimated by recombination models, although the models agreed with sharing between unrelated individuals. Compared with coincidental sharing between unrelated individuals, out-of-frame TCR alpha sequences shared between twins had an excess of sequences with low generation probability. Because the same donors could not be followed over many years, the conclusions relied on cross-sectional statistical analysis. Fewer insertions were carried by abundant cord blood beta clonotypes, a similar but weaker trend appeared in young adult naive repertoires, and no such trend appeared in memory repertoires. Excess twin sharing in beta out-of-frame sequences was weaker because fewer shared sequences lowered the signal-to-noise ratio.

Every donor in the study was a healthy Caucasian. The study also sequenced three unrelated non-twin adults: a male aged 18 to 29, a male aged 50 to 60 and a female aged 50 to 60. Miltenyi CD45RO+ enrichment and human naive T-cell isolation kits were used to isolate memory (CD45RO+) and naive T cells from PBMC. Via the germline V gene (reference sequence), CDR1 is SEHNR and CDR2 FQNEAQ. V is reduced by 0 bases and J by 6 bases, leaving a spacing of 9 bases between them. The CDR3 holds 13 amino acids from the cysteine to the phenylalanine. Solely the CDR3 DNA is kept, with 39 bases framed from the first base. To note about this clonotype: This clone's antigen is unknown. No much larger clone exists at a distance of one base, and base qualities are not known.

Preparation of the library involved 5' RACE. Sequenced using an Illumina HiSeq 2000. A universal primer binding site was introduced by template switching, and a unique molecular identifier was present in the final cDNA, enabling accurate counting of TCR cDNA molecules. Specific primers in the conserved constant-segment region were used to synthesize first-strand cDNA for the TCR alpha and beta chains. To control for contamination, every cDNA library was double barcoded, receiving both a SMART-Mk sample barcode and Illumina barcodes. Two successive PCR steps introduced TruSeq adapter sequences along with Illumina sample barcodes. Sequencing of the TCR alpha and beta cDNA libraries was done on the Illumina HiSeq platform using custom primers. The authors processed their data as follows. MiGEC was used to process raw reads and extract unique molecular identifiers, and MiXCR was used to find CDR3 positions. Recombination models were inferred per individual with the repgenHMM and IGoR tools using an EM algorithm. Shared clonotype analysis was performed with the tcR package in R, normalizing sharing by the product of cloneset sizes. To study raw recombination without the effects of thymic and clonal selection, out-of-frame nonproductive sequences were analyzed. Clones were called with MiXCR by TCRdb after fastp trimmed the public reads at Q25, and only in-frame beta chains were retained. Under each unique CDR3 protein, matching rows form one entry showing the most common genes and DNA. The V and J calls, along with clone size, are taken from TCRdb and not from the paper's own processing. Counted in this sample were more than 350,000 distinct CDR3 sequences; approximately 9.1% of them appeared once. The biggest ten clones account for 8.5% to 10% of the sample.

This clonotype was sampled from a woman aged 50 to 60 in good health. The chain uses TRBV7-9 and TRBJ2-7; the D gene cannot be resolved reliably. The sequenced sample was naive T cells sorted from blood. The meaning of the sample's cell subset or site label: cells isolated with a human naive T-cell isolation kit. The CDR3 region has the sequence CASSLAGFVEQYF. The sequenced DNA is TGTGCCAGCAGCTTAGCAGGGTTCGTCGAGCAGTACTTC.